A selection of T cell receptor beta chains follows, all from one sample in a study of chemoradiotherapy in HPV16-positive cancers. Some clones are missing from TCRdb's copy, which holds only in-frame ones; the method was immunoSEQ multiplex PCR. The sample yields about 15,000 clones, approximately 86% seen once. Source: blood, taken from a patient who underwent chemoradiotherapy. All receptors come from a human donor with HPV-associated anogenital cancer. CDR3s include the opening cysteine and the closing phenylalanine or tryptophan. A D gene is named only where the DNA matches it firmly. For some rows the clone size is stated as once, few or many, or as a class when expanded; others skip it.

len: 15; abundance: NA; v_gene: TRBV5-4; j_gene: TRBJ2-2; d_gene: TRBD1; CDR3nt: TGTGCCAGCAGCCCTGGGACAGTTGGGACCGGGGAGCTGTTTTTT; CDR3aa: CASSPGTVGTGELFF
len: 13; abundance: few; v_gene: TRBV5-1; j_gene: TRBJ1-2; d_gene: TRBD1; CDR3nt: TGCGCCAGCAACTGGCAGGGGGCAGGTGGCTACACCTTC; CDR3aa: CASNWQGAGGYTF
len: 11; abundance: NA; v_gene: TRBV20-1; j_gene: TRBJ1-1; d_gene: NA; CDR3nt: TGCAGTGCTAAACAGAACACTGAAGCTTTCTTT; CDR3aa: CSAKQNTEAFF
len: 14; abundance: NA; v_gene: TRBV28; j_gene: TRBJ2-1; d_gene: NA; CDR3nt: TGTGCCAGCCAAAAGGGGGGGGGCTACAATGAGCAGTTCTTC; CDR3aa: CASQKGGGYNEQFF
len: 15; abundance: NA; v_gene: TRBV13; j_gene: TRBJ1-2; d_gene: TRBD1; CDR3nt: TGTGCCAGCAGCCGCCGAGACGGGACAGTCTATGGCTACACCTTC; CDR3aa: CASSRRDGTVYGYTF
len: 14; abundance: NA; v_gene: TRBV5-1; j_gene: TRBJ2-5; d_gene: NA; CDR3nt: TGCGCCAGCAGCTTGGGTGGGCTCCAAGAGACCCAGTACTTC; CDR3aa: CASSLGGLQETQYF
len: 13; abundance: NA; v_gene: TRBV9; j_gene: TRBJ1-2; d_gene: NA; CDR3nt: TGTGCCAGCAGCGTAGAGGAGGAGGAGGGCTACACCTTC; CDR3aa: CASSVEEEEGYTF
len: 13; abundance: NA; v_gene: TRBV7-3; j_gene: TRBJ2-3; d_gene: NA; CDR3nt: TGTGCCAGCAGCTTGAGAGAGACAGATACGCAGTATTTT; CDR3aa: CASSLRETDTQYF
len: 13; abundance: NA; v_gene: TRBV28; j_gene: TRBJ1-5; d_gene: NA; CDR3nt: TGTGCCAGCCGGTTTGGGGGCAATCAGCCCCAGCATTTT; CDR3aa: CASRFGGNQPQHF
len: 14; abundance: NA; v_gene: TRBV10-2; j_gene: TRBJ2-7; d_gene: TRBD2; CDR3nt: TGCGCCAGCAAGCGGGAGGGCCTGTGGGACGAGCAGTACTTC; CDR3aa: CASKREGLWDEQYF
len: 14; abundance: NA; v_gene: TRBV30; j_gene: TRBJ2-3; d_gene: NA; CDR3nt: TGTGCCTGGAGTGGGGGGGTTCTCACAGATACGCAGTATTTT; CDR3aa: CAWSGGVLTDTQYF
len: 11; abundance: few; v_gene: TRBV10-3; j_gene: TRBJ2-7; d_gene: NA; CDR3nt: TGTGCCATCAATCCGGTCTACGAGCAGTACTTC; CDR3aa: CAINPVYEQYF
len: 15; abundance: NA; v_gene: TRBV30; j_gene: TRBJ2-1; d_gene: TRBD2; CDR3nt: TGTGCCTGGCGGGGAGGTAGCGGGGGAAACAATGAGCAGTTCTTC; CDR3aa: CAWRGGSGGNNEQFF
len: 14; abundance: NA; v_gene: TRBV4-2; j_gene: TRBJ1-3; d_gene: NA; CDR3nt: TGTGCCAGCAGCCAAGAGAGTGCTGGAAACACCATATATTTT; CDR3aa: CASSQESAGNTIYF
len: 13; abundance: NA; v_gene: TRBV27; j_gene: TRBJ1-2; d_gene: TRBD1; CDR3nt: TGTGCCAGCAGTCAGGGGACAGGCTATGGCTACACCTTC; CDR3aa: CASSQGTGYGYTF
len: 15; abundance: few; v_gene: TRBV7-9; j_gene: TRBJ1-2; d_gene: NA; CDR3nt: TGTGCCAGCAGCTTACCCGGCGGAGATTTCTATGGCTACACCTTC; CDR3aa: CASSLPGGDFYGYTF
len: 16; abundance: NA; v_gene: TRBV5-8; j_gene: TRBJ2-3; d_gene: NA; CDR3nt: TGTGCCAGCAGCTTATCAGGGAGAGAAGTTGCAGATACGCAGTATTTT; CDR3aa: CASSLSGREVADTQYF
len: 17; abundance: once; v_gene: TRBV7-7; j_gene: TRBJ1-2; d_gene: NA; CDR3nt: TGTGCTAGCAGCTCTTGGGTACAGCCGCATTGCTTCTATGGCTACACCTTC; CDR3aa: CASSSWVQPHCFYGYTF
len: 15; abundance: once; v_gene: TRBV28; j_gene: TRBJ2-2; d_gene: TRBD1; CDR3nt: TGTGCCAGCAGTGTACAGGGGGCAAGGACCGGGGAGCTGTTTTTT; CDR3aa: CASSVQGARTGELFF
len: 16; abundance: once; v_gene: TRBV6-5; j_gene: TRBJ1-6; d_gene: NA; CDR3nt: TGTGCCAGCAGTTACTCGAATCCAGGGGTGTATTCACCCCTCCACTTT; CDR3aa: CASSYSNPGVYSPLHF
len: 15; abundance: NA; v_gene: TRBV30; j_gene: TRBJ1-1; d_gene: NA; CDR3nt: TGTGCCTGGAGTTTTTTGACAGGCGAGGGGGCTGAAGCTTTCTTT; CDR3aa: CAWSFLTGEGAEAFF
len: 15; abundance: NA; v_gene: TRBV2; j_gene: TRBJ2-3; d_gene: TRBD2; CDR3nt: TGTGCCAGCAGTAGTTTAGCGGGTGGGTCAGATACGCAGTATTTT; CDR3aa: CASSSLAGGSDTQYF
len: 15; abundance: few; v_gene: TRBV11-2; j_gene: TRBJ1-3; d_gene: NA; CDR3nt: TGTGCCAGCAGCTCCCTTACAGGGCCTGGAAACACCATATATTTT; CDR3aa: CASSSLTGPGNTIYF
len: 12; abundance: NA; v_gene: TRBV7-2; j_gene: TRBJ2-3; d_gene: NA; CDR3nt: TGTGCCAGCAGCCTGAGGCCAGATACGCAGTATTTT; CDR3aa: CASSLRPDTQYF
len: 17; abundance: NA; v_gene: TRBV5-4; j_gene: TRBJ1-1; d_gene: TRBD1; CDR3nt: TGTGCCAGCAGCCTCGGGACAGGTTCCCTTTGGGGGACTGAAGCTTTCTTT; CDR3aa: CASSLGTGSLWGTEAFF
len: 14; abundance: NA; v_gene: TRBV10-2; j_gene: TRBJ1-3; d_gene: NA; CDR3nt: TGCGCCAGCATGGGCTTCCTCTCTGGAAACACCATATATTTT; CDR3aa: CASMGFLSGNTIYF
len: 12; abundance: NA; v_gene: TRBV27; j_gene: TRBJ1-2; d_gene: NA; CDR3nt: TGTGCCAGCAGCGGACTTAACTATGGCTACACCTTC; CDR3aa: CASSGLNYGYTF
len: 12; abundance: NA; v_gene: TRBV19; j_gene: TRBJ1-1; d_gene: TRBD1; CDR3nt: TGTGCCAGTAGTCCGGGACAGCACAGAGCTTTCTTT; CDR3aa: CASSPGQHRAFF
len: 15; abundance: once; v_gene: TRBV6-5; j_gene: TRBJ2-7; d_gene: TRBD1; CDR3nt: TGTGCCAGCAGTTTAGGACAGGGGCCGTCCTACGAGCAGTACTTC; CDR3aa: CASSLGQGPSYEQYF
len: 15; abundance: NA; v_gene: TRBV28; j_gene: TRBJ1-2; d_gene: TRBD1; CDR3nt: TGTGCCAGCAGAGTACCAGGGGGCGCGGTGTTTGGCTACACCTTC; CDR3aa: CASRVPGGAVFGYTF
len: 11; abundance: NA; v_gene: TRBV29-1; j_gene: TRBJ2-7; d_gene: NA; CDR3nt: TGCAGCGCTCAGGCAGGGAACGAGCAGTACTTC; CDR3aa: CSAQAGNEQYF